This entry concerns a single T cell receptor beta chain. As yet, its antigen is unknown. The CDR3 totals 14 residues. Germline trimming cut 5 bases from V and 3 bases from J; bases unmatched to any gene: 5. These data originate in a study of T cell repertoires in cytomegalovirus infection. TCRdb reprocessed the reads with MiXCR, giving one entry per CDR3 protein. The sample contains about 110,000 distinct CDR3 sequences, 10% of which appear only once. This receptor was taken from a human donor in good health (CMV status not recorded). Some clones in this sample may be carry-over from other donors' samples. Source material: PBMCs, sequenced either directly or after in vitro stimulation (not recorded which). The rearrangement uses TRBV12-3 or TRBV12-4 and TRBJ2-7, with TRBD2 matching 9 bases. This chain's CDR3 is CASSPKTSGYEQYF. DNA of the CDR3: TGTGCCAGCAGTCCAAAGACTAGCGGCTACGAGCAGTACTTC.